These 25 T cell receptor beta chains share one sample of origin, sequenced in a study of T cell responses to AZD1222 COVID-19 vaccine. The table came from immunoSEQ multiplex PCR; TCRdb's copy has only in-frame clones and leaves some out. The table has around 200,000 clones, approximately 95% seen once; the top ten hold roughly 3.9%. The sample consisted of peripheral blood, taken on day 0 of AZD1222 vaccination. All receptors come from an adult in good health.

The chain links TRBV27 to TRBJ2-7; 9 nucleotides agree with TRBD1. CDR3 length equals 14 residues. Trimming at V came to 5 bases and at J to 3 bases, leaving 5 bases not matched to a gene. CDR1 is MNHEY, CDR2 SMNVEV, per germline (reference sequence). The CDR3 here is CASSPRQGGYEQYF. In nucleotides, the CDR3 is TGTGCCAGCAGTCCCCGACAGGGGGGCTACGAGCAGTACTTC.

This clone was observed a single time. This chain joins TRBV28 and TRBJ2-5; 10 positions agree with TRBD1. CDR1 and CDR2 from the germline V gene are MDHEN and SYDVKM. This CDR3 comprises 13 residues. V lost 6 bases, J lost 3 bases, and 1 base stayed unmatched. CDR3 DNA: TGTGCCAGCAGAGGGACAGGGGAAGAGACCCAGTACTTC. Its translation: CASRGTGEETQYF.

This chain joins TRBV3-1 (or the pseudogene TRBV3-2) and TRBJ1-6; D is unresolved. The germline V gene encodes CDR1 LGHDT and CDR2 YNNKEL (reference sequence). The ends were cut back, 5 bases at V and 7 bases at J, with 6 bases in the middle. The CDR3 runs 12 residues. This chain's CDR3 is CASSLENSPLHF. In DNA form, the CDR3 reads TGTGCCAGCAGCTTAGAAAATTCACCCCTCCACTTT.

The gene calls are TRBV29-1 and TRBJ1-1; no clear D. Germline CDR1 and CDR2: SQVTM and ANQGSEA. The CDR3 is 13 residues long. Trimming pared 4 bases from V and 1 base from J, leaving 10 bases between. In DNA, the CDR3 is TGCAGCGTTGTAATTCAGGAGAACACTGAAGCTTTCTTT. This sequence encodes CSVVIQENTEAFF. Supplemented by reference TRBV29-1 and TRBJ1-1, the full variable domain reads SAVISQKPSRDICQRGTSLTIQCQVDSQVTMMFWYRQQPGQSLTLIATANQGSEATYESGFVIDKFPISRPNLTFSTLTVSNMSPEDSSIYLCSVVIQENTEAFFGQGTRLTVV.

This sequence joins TRBV10-3 and TRBJ1-1, with 7 bases aligning to TRBD1. The CDR3 has 13 amino acids. Germline lookup yields CDR1 ENHRY and CDR2 SYGVKD. J gave up 10 bases and V 7 bases, and 12 bases lay outside the gene matches. The CDR3 DNA is TGTGCCATCACCGACAGGGAGGAAGACCGAGCTTTCTTT. It translates to CAITDREEDRAFF.

The V call is TRBV10-3, the J call TRBJ1-1, with D possibly matching TRBD1 (6 bases). V lost 6 bases and J 4 bases, leaving 12 bases between the germline ends. Germline-derived CDR1 and CDR2 are ENHRY and SYGVKD. The CDR3 runs to 13 residues. This CDR3 reads CAIREQGPTEAFF. CDR3 DNA sequence: TGTGCCATCAGGGAACAGGGTCCCACTGAAGCTTTCTTT.

This rearrangement joins TRBV4-1 to TRBJ2-3, with D possibly called TRBD1 or TRBD2 (5 bases each). The CDR3 loop spans 13 amino acids. Between the trimmed V and J ends, which lost 8 bases and 6 bases, there was a span of 15 bases. Germline lookup yields CDR1 MGHRA and CDR2 YSYEKL. DNA of the CDR3: TGCGCCAGCGGGACCGGGCCCTTGGATACGCAGTATTTT. It encodes CASGTGPLDTQYF.

This sequence joins TRBV11-2 and TRBJ2-3; TRBD2 matches 9 bases. CDR1 is SGHAT and CDR2 is FQNNGV in the germline V gene. The trim removed 3 bases at V and 1 base at J, leaving 2 bases unmatched. CDR3 length: 15 residues. CDR3 region: CASSFWTSGTDTQYF. The CDR3 DNA is TGTGCCAGCAGCTTTTGGACTAGCGGCACAGATACGCAGTATTTT.

The rearrangement joins TRBV7-9 to TRBJ1-1; D is uncertain. In germline, CDR1 is SEHNR, CDR2 FQNEAQ (reference sequence). V dropped 5 bases and J dropped 2 bases, with 9 bases sitting between them. The length of the CDR3 is 13 residues. DNA of the CDR3: TGTGCCAGCAGCCCACGGATCAACACTGAAGCTTTCTTT. Its translation: CASSPRINTEAFF.

This chain connects TRBV3-1 (or the pseudogene TRBV3-2) to TRBJ2-7, with 9 bases fitting TRBD2. Germline trimming cut 5 bases from V and 0 bases from J; bases unmatched to any gene: 8. The CDR3 runs 16 residues. Germline loops: CDR1 LGHDT, CDR2 YNNKEL (reference sequence). The CDR3 nucleotides read TGTGCCAGCAGCTTCACTTATAGCGGGAGCTCCTACGAGCAGTACTTC. This gives the protein CASSFTYSGSSYEQYF.

The chain recombines TRBV13 with TRBJ1-6; no reliable D call. The CDR3 is 16 residues long. With 5 bases removed from V and 11 bases from J, the gap between germline ends came to 22 bases. CDR1 and CDR2 (germline): PRHDT, FYEKMQ (reference sequence). This chain's CDR3 is CASSARLEGIGTPLHF. CDR3 DNA sequence: TGTGCCAGCAGCGCCCGCCTGGAAGGTATAGGGACACCCCTCCACTTT.

The chain employs TRBV5-4 and TRBJ1-1; tentative D call: TRBD1 (5 bases). CDR3 length: 15 amino acids. Trimming removed 0 bases from V and 5 bases from J, with 14 bases in between. Per germline, CDR1 SGHNT and CDR2 YYREEE (reference sequence). CDR3 coding DNA: TGTGCCAGCAGCTTGGAAGGGCGGGGGTGGACTGAAGCTTTCTTT. As protein: CASSLEGRGWTEAFF.

This sequence joins TRBV11-2 and TRBJ1-4, with unresolved D. The germline V gene has CDR1 SGHAT and CDR2 FQNNGV. Trimming pared 5 bases from V and 7 bases from J, leaving 11 bases between. This CDR3 comprises 13 residues. CDR3 DNA sequence: TGTGCCAGCAGCGCGATTTTGGGTGAAAAACTGTTTTTT. As protein: CASSAILGEKLFF. Together with reference TRBV11-2 and TRBJ1-4, the CDR3 gives the full variable domain: EAGVAQSPRYKIIEKRQSVAFWCNPISGHATLYWYQQILGQGPKLLIQFQNNGVVDDSQLPKDRFSAERLKGVDSTLKIQPAKLEDSAVYLCASSAILGEKLFFGSGTQLSVL.

This clone was recorded once. This chain links TRBV10-3 with TRBJ1-3; D possibly corresponds to TRBD1 (6 bases). There are 16 residues in the CDR3. The V gene lost 9 bases and the J gene lost 3 bases, with 21 bases spanning the gap. Germline V lookup: CDR1 ENHRY, CDR2 SYGVKD. In nucleotides, the CDR3 is TGTGCCATTCCCCAAGGGACAAAGCATTTTGGAAACACCATATATTTT. Encoded protein: CAIPQGTKHFGNTIYF.

This chain joins TRBV29-1 and TRBJ1-4, with a weak D call TRBD1 (6 bases). The germline V and J ends were trimmed by 5 bases and 4 bases, with 17 bases remaining between them. The CDR3 runs to 15 residues. Germline V gene data show CDR1 as SQVTM and CDR2 as ANQGSEA. CDR3 region: CSVSRTVSSNEKLFF. For the CDR3, the DNA is TGCAGCGTTTCCCGGACAGTATCTAGTAATGAAAAACTGTTTTTT. The whole variable domain, remainder taken from reference TRBV29-1 and TRBJ1-4, is SAVISQKPSRDICQRGTSLTIQCQVDSQVTMMFWYRQQPGQSLTLIATANQGSEATYESGFVIDKFPISRPNLTFSTLTVSNMSPEDSSIYLCSVSRTVSSNEKLFFGSGTQLSVL.

This clone was seen just once. The V call is TRBV23-1, the J call TRBJ2-7, with 11 bases lining up with TRBD2. TRBV23-1 is designated an ORF whose function remains uncertain. The CDR3 runs 14 residues. V shed 8 bases, J shed 3 bases, and the junction held 6 bases outside the gene matches. CDR3 DNA sequence: TGCGCCAGCGCCCGTACTAGCGGGGGCTACGAGCAGTACTTC. Encoded protein: CASARTSGGYEQYF.

J is TRBJ1-1 and V is TRBV29-1; D unresolved. This CDR3 has 13 residues. V was pared by 3 bases and J by 0 bases, with 8 bases between. Germline lookup yields CDR1 SQVTM and CDR2 ANQGSEA. This CDR3 is CSVDRQMNTEAFF. CDR3 nucleotide sequence: TGCAGCGTTGACCGGCAAATGAACACTGAAGCTTTCTTT.

The chain links TRBV15 to TRBJ1-5; D remains unclear. The germline V gene encodes CDR1 LNHNV and CDR2 YYDKDF (reference sequence). Trimming shortened V by 1 base and J by 5 bases, and 12 bases separated the two germline ends. This CDR3 contains 15 residues. The CDR3 here is CATSRGTYPDQPQHF. CDR3 nucleotide sequence: TGTGCCACCAGCAGAGGGACCTACCCCGATCAGCCCCAGCATTTT.

The chain carries TRBV7-8 and TRBJ2-1; 15 nucleotides line up with TRBD2. Looked up from germline, CDR1 is SGHVS and CDR2 is FQNEAQ. With 6 bases clipped from V and 6 bases from J, the junction kept 6 bases outside the gene matches. This CDR3 is built from 16 residues. The CDR3 is CASSRTSGRVSNEQFF. As DNA, the CDR3 is TGTGCCAGCAGTCGGACTAGCGGGAGGGTGAGCAATGAGCAGTTCTTC.

The chain links TRBV18 to TRBJ1-1, with TRBD1 matching over 10 bases. V lost 5 bases, J lost 7 bases, and 4 bases stayed unmatched. Germline V CDR1 and CDR2: KGHSH, LQKENI. CDR3 size: 13 residues. The CDR3 region is CASSVGTGDEAFF. The CDR3 DNA is TGTGCCAGCTCAGTCGGGACAGGGGATGAAGCTTTCTTT.

CDR3 sequence reads: CASSHPGPHSGNTIYF. The DNA for the CDR3 is TGTGCCAGCAGCCACCCGGGACCACACTCTGGAAACACCATATATTTT. The V call is TRBV14, the J call TRBJ1-3; weak D call: TRBD1 (5 bases). Germline V gene lookup returns CDR1 SGHDN and CDR2 FVKESK. CDR3 length: 16 amino acids. The V gene lost 3 bases and the J gene lost 0 bases, with 12 bases spanning the gap.

The chain couples TRBV5-1 to TRBJ1-5; D not certain. This CDR3 contains 12 residues. CDR1 is SGHRS and CDR2 is YFSETQ in the germline V gene. The ends were cut back, 2 bases at V and 6 bases at J, with 6 bases in the middle. The CDR3 nucleotides read TGCGCCAGCAGCTTATCGGGTCAGCCCCAGCATTTT. This translates into CASSLSGQPQHF.

The rearrangement joins TRBV10-3 to TRBJ1-4; D is unclear. With 10 bases removed from V and 5 bases from J, the gap between germline ends came to 11 bases. Germline CDR1 is ENHRY and CDR2 is SYGVKD. The CDR3 has 12 residues. CDR3 residues: CATRSENEKLFF. CDR3 DNA sequence: TGTGCCACGAGGAGTGAGAATGAAAAACTGTTTTTT.

In this sample, this clone turned up once. The chain couples TRBV19 to TRBJ2-7; D is ambiguous. Trimming took 1 base from V and 2 from J, leaving 12 bases between them. CDR3 size: 15 residues. Looked up from germline, CDR1 is LNHDA and CDR2 is SQIVND (reference sequence). CDR3 nucleotide sequence: TGTGCCAGTAGTATAGTATTTCAGGCCACCTACGAGCAGTACTTC. It codes for CASSIVFQATYEQYF.

This sequence joins TRBV11-2 and TRBJ1-2; 7 bases match TRBD1. The CDR3 totals 13 residues. Germline V gene lookup returns CDR1 SGHAT and CDR2 FQNNGV. With 5 bases clipped from V and 4 bases from J, the junction kept 4 bases outside the gene matches. CDR3 nucleotide sequence: TGTGCCAGCAGCCGAGACAGGGCCTATGGCTACACCTTC. It specifies CASSRDRAYGYTF.